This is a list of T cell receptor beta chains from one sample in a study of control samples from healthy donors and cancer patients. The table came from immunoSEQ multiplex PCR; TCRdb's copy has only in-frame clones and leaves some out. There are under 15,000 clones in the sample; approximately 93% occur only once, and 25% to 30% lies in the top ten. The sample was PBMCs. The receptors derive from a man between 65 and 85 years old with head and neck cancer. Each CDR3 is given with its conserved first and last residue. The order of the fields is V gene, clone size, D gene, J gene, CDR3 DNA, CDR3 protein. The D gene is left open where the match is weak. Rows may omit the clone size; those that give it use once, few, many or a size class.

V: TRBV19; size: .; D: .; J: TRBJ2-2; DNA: TGTGCCAGTAGTATCCGACAGGGAGGAAACGGGGAGCTGTTTTTT; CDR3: CASSIRQGGNGELFF
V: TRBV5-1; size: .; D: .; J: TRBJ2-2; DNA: TGCGCCAGCAGCCCGGTACCCCAAGACACAACCGGGGAGCTGTTTTTT; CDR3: CASSPVPQDTTGELFF
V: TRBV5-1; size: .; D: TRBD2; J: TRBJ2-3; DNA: TGCGCCAGCAGCTTGGGACTAGCGGGAGCTAGCACAGATACGCAGTATTTT; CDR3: CASSLGLAGASTDTQYF
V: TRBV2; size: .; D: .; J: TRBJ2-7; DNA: TGTGCCAGCAAAACCGGAATCGAGCAGTACTTC; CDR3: CASKTGIEQYF
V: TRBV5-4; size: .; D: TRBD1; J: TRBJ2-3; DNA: TGTGCCAGCAGCTCTCAACAGGGGGCAACAGATACGCAGTATTTT; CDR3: CASSSQQGATDTQYF
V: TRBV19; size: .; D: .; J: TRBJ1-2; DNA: TGTGCCAGTAGTCCGGGATCTAACTATGGCTACACCTTC; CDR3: CASSPGSNYGYTF
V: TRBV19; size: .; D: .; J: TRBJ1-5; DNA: TGTGCCAGTAGTATTGGGCAGGCGGGCGGTAATCAGCCCCAGCATTTT; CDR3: CASSIGQAGGNQPQHF
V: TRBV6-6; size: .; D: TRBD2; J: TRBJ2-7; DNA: TGTGCCAGCAGTTACTCCAGGGCTAGCGGGGGTAGCGAGCAGTACTTC; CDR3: CASSYSRASGGSEQYF
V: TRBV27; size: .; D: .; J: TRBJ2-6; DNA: TGTGCCAGCAGTTTATCTCAGGGTTCCGGGGCCAACGTCCTGACTTTC; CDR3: CASSLSQGSGANVLTF
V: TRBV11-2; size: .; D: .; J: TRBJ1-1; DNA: TGTGCCAGCAGCCCTCGAGGGGCAGGGTGGAACACTGAAGCTTTCTTT; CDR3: CASSPRGAGWNTEAFF
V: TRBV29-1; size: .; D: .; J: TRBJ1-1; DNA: TGCAGCGTCCACCCCGCAGGGCGAGACGAAGCTTTCTTT; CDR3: CSVHPAGRDEAFF
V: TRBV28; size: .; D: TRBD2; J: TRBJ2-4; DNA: TGTGCCAGCAGTTTATCCGGTGCGCGGGGGAATCACATTCAGTACTTC; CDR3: CASSLSGARGNHIQYF
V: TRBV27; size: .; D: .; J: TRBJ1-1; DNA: TGTGCCAGCAGTCCCGGACGGGTGAACACTGAAGCTTTCTTT; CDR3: CASSPGRVNTEAFF
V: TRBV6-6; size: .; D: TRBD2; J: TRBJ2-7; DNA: TGTGCCAGCAGTTATCCAATAGCGGGGAGCTCCTACGAGCAGTACTTC; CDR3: CASSYPIAGSSYEQYF
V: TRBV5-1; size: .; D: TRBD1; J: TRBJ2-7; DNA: TGCGCCAGCAGATTCTTACAGGGGTCCTACGAGCAGTACTTC; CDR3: CASRFLQGSYEQYF
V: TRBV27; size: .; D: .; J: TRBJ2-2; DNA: TGTGCCAGCAGTTTTGGGGGGAACACCGGGGAGCTGTTTTTT; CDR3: CASSFGGNTGELFF
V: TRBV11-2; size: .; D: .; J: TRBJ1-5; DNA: TGTGCCAGCAGCTTTGACAGTAATCAGCCCCAGCATTTT; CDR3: CASSFDSNQPQHF
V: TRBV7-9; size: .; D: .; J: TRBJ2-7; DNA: TGTGCCAGCAGCTTAGCGGCAGGGCGCGAGCAGTACTTC; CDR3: CASSLAAGREQYF
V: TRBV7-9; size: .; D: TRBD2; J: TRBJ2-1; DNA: TGTGCCAGCAGCTTCATGGCGGGGGGAATCCGCGTGTACAATGAGCAGTTCTTC; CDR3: CASSFMAGGIRVYNEQFF
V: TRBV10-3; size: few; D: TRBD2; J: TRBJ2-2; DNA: TGTGCCATCAGTGCTTCTAGCGGGAGAGCCGGGGAGCTGTTTTTT; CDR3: CAISASSGRAGELFF
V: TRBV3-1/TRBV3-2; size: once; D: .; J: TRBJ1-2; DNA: TGTGCCAGCAGTCACTCCCGGGGTGCGTGGTCTAACTATGGCTACACCTTC; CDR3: CASSHSRGAWSNYGYTF
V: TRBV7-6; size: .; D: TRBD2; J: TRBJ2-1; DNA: TGTGCCAGCAGCTCCCGGGGGACTACACTCAACAATGAGCAGTTCTTC; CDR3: CASSSRGTTLNNEQFF
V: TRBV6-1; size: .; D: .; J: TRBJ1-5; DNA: TGTGCCAGCAGTGAAATAGGGACGGGGCATCAGCCCCAGCATTTT; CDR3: CASSEIGTGHQPQHF
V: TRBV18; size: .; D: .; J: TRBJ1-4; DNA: TGTGCCAGCTCACCACGGGGCACAAATGAAAAACTGTTTTTT; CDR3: CASSPRGTNEKLFF